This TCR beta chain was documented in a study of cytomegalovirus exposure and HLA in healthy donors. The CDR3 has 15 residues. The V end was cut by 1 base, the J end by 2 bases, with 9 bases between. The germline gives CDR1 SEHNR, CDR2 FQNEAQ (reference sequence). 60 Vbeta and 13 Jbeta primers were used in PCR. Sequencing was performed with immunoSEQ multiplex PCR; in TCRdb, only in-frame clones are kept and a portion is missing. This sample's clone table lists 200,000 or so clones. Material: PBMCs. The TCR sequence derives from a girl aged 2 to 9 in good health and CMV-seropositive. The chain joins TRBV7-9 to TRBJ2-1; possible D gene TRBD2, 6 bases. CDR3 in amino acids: CASSLGREPYNEQFF. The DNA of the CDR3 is TGTGCCAGCAGCTTAGGGAGGGAACCCTACAATGAGCAGTTCTTC.